The sequence of this T cell receptor (beta chain) was determined in a study of cytomegalovirus exposure and HLA in healthy donors. V was clipped by 2 bases and J by 3 bases; unmatched bases: 8. CDR1 is SGHVS and CDR2 is FNYEAQ in the germline V gene. The CDR3 runs 16 residues. To note about this clone: Its matching antigen is unknown.

A multiplex PCR was run with 60 Vbeta primers and 13 Jbeta primers. Sequencing was performed with immunoSEQ multiplex PCR; in TCRdb, only in-frame clones are kept and a portion is missing. This table holds approximately 110,000 clones, 74% found once. Overall study findings and caveats: In a later analysis, TCR beta V- and J-gene trimming was associated with a missense DCLRE1C variant. A previous analysis found most TCR beta V segments productive roughly 87% or roughly 30% of the time.

The sequence was collected from a man aged 25-45 years in good health and CMV-seropositive. The rearrangement links TRBV7-6 to TRBJ2-5; 8 bases are shared with TRBD1. The source material was PBMCs. The CDR3, as DNA: TGTGCCAGCAGCTTACTTCCGGCAGGGGGCGAAGAGACCCAGTACTTC. Its translation is CASSLLPAGGEETQYF.